Sequencing of this TCR beta chain was carried out in a study of shared clonotypes between healthy human individuals. V was cut by 3 bases and J by 1 base, with 15 bases left in between. CDR3 length equals 16 residues. Germline loops: CDR1 LNHDA, CDR2 SQIVND (reference sequence). Donors were Caucasian adults residing in Nashville, Tennessee, USA. Running of the assay took place at deep level. TCRdb keeps only in-frame clones here, not all; method: immunoSEQ multiplex PCR. Of roughly 700,000 clones in the sample, about 74% were seen once. The receptor's source is a woman in her twenties or thirties in good health. Source material: memory CD4+ T cells sorted from blood. Subset in this sample: CD45RA-negative fraction. The chain recombines TRBV19 with TRBJ1-1; TRBD1 might be the D (5 bases). For the CDR3, the DNA is TGTGCCAGTAGTATCCAGGGCTTCACACCGAACACTGAAGCTTTCTTT. It translates to CASSIQGFTPNTEAFF. The full variable domain, rest sourced from reference TRBV19 and TRBJ1-1, is DGGITQSPKYLFRKEGQNVTLSCEQNLNHDAMYWYRQDPGQGLRLIYYSQIVNDFQKGDIAEGYSVSREKKESFPLTVTSAQKNPTAFYLCASSIQGFTPNTEAFFGQGTRLTVV.